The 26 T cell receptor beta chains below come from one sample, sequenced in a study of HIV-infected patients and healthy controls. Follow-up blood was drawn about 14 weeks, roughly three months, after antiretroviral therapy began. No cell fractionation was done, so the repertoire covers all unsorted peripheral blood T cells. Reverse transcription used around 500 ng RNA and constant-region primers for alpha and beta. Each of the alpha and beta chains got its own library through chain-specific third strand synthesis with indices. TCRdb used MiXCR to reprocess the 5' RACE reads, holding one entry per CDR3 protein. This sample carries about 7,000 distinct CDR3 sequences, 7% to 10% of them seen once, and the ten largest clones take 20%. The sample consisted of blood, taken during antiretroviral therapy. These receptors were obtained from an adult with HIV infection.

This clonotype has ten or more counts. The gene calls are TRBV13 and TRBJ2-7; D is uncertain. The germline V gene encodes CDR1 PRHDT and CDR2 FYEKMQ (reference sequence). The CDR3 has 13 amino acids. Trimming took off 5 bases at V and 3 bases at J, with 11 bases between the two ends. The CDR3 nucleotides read TGTGCCAGCAGCGCTAGGATGCACTACGAGCAGTACTTC. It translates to CASSARMHYEQYF.

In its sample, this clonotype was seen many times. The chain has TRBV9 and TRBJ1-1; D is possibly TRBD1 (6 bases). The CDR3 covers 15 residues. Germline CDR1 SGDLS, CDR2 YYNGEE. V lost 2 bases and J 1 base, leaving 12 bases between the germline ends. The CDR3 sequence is CASSVRGGSNTEAFF. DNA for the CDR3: TGTGCCAGCAGCGTTCGAGGGGGGTCGAACACTGAAGCTTTCTTT.

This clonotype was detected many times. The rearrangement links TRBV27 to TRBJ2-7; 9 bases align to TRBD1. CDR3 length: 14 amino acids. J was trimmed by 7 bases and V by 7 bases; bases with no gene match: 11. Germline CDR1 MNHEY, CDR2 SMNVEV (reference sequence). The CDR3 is CASNQGQGMGEQYF. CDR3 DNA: TGTGCCAGCAATCAGGGACAGGGTATGGGTGAGCAGTACTTC.

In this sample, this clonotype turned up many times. CDR3 loop: CASSERGRAAGAFF. In DNA form, the CDR3 reads TGTGCCAGCAGTGAAAGGGGCCGGGCCGCGGGGGCTTTCTTT. This sequence joins TRBV6-1 and TRBJ1-1; a weak D match, TRBD1 (5 bases). CDR1 and CDR2 from the germline V gene are MNHNS and SASEGT. CDR3 size: 14 residues. The V end was cut by 2 bases, the J end by 11 bases, with 18 bases between.

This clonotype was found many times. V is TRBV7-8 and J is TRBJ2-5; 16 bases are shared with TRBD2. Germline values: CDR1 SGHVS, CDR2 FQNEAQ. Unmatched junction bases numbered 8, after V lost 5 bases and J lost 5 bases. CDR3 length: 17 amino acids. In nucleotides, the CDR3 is TGTGCCAGCAGCCCAGGGACTAGCGGGGGGGCGTGGGAGACCCAGTACTTC. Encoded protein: CASSPGTSGGAWETQYF.

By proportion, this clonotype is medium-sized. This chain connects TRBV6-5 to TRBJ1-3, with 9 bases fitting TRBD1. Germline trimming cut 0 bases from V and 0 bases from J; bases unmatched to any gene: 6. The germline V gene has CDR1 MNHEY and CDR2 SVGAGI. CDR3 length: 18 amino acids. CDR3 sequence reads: CASSYSRDRELSGNTIYF. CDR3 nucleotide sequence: TGTGCCAGCAGTTACTCTCGGGACAGGGAACTCTCTGGAAACACCATATATTTT.

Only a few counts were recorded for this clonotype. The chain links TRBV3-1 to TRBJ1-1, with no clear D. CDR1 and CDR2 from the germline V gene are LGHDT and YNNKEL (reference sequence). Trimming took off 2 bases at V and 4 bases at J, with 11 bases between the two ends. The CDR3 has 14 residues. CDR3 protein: CASSQMAPSTEAFF. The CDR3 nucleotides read TGTGCCAGCAGCCAAATGGCCCCTAGCACTGAAGCTTTCTTT.

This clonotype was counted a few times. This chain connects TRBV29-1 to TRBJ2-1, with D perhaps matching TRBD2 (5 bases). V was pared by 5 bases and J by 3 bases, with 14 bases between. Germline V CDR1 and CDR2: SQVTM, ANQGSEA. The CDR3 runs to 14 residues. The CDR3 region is CSVHPGYDYNEQFF. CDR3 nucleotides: TGCAGCGTTCATCCGGGATACGACTACAATGAGCAGTTCTTC.

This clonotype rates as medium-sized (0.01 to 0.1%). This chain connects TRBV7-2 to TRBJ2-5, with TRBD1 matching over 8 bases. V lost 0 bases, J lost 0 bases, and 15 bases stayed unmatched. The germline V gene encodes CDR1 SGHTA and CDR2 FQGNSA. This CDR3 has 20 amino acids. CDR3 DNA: TGTGCCAGCAGCTTAGCGCTAAGTGACAGGGGTTCCACGTACCAAGAGACCCAGTACTTC. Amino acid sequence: CASSLALSDRGSTYQETQYF.

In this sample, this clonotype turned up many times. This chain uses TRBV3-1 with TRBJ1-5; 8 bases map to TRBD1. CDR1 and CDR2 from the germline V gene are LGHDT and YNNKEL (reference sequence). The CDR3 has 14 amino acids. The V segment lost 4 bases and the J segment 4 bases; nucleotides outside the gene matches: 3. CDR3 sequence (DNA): TGTGCCAGCAGCCTGGACAGGGATAATCAGCCCCAGCATTTT. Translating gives CASSLDRDNQPQHF. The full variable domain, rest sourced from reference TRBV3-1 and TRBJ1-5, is DTAVSQTPKYLVTQMGNDKSIKCEQNLGHDTMYWYKQDSKKFLKIMFSYNNKELIINETVPNRFSPKSPDKAHLNLHINSLELGDSAVYFCASSLDRDNQPQHFGDGTRLSIL.

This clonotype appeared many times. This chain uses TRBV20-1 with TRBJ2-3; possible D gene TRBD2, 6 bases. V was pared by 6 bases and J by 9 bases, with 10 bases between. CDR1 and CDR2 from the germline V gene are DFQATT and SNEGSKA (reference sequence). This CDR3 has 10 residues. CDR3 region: CSAGLATQYF. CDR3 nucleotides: TGCAGTGCGGGGCTAGCGACGCAGTATTTT.

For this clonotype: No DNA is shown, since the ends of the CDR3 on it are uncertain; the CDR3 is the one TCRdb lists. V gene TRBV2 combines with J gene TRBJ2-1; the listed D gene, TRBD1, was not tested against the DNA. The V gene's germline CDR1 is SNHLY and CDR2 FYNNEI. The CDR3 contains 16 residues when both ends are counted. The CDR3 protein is CASSDFRGHSYNEQFF.

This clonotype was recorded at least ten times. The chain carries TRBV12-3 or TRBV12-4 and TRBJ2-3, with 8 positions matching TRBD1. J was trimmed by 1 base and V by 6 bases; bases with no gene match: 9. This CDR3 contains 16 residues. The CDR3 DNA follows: TGTGCCAGCAGAACTGGACAGGGCTCGCGCACAGATACGCAGTATTTT. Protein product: CASRTGQGSRTDTQYF.

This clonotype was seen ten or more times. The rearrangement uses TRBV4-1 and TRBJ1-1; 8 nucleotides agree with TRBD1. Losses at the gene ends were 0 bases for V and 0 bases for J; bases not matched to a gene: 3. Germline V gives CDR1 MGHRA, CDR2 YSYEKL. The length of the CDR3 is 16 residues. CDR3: CASSQDWTGMNTEAFF. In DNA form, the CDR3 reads TGCGCCAGCAGCCAAGATTGGACAGGGATGAACACTGAAGCTTTCTTT.

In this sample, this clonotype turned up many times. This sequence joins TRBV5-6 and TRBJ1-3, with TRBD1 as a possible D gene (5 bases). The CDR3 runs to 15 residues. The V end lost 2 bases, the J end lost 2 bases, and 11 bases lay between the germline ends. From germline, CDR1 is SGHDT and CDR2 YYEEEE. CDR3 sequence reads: CASSLSGTAGNTIYF. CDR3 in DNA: TGTGCCAGCAGCTTAAGCGGGACGGCTGGAAACACCATATATTTT.

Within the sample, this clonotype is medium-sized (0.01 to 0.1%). CDR3 protein: CASSQDFQGNQPQHF. In DNA form, the CDR3 reads TGTGCCAGCAGCCAAGATTTTCAGGGGAATCAGCCCCAGCATTTT. The chain combines TRBV4-2 with TRBJ1-5; a possible D gene is TRBD1 (6 bases). This CDR3 is built from 15 residues. V lost 0 bases, J lost 4 bases, and 10 bases lay in between. Germline assignment: CDR1 LGHNA and CDR2 YNFKEQ.

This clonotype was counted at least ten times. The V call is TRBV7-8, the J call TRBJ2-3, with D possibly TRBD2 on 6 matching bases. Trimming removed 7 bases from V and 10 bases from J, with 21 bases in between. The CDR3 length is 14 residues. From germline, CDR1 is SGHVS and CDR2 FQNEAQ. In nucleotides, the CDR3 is TGTGCCAGCACCTCCCATCGCATCGGGGAGGCGCAGTATTTT. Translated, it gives CASTSHRIGEAQYF.

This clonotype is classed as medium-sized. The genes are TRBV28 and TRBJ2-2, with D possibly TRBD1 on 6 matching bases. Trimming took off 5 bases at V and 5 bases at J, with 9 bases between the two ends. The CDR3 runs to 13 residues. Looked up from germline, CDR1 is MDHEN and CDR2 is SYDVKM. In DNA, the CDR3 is TGTGCCAGCAGTGGGGGCGGAACCGGGGAGCTGTTTTTT. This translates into CASSGGGTGELFF.

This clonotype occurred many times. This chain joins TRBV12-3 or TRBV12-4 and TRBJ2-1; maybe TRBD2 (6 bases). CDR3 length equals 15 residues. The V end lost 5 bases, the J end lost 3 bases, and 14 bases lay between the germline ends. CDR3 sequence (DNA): TGTGCCAGCAGTCTACGCGGGGATTTCTACAATGAGCAGTTCTTC. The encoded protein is CASSLRGDFYNEQFF.

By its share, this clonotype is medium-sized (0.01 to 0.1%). Here the CDR3 reads CASSLLSGGSYEQYF. Written as DNA, the CDR3 is TGTGCCAGCAGTTTATTGAGCGGGGGCTCCTACGAGCAGTACTTC. This sequence joins TRBV28 and TRBJ2-7, with 8 positions matching TRBD2. Germline V gene data show CDR1 as MDHEN and CDR2 as SYDVKM. This CDR3 has 15 residues. With 1 base clipped from V and 0 bases from J, the junction kept 2 bases outside the gene matches.

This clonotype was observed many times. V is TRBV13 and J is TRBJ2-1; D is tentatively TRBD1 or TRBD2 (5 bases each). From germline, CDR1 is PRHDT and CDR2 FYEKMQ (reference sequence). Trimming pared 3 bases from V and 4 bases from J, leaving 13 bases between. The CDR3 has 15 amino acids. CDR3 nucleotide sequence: TGTGCCAGCAGCTTGAATCGAGGGGAATACAATGAGCAGTTCTTC. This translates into CASSLNRGEYNEQFF.

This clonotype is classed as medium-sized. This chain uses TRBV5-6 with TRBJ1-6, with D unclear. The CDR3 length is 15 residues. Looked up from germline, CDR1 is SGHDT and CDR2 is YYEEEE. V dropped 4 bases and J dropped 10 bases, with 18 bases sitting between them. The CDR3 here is CASSTPNWLSSPLHF. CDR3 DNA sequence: TGTGCCAGCAGCACCCCGAACTGGCTTTCGTCACCCCTCCACTTT.

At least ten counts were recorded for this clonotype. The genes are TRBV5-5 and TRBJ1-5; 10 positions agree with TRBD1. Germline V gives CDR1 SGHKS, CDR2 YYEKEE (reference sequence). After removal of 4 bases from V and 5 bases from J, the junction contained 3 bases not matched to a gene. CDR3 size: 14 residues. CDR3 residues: CASSTGTGDQPQHF. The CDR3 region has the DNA TGTGCCAGCAGCACAGGGACAGGGGATCAGCCCCAGCATTTT.

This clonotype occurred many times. This CDR3 is CASIPTGGRGGYTF. CDR3 in DNA: TGTGCCAGCATCCCGACAGGGGGCAGGGGAGGCTACACCTTC. The chain combines TRBV7-2 with TRBJ1-2, with 10 bases aligning to TRBD1. Germline-derived CDR1 and CDR2 are SGHTA and FQGNSA. The CDR3 is 14 residues long. Unmatched junction bases numbered 10, after V lost 7 bases and J lost 8 bases.

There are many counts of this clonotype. The CDR3 region is CASSYLPGGTEAFF. The CDR3 DNA is TGTGCCAGCAGCTACCTGCCCGGGGGCACTGAAGCTTTCTTT. V is TRBV7-2 and J is TRBJ1-1; D perhaps matches TRBD1 (5 bases). The V gene lost 4 bases and the J gene lost 4 bases, with 13 bases spanning the gap. The CDR3 has 14 amino acids. Looked up from germline, CDR1 is SGHTA and CDR2 is FQGNSA.

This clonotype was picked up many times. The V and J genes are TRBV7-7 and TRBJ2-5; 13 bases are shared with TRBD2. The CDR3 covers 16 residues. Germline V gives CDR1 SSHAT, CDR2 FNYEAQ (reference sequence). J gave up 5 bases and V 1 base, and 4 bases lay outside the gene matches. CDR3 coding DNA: TGTGCCAGCAGCTTAGGGACTAGCGGGGGAGAGGAGACCCAGTACTTC. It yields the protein CASSLGTSGGEETQYF. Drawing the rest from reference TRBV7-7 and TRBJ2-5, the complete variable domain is GAGVSQSPRYKVTKRGQDVTLRCDPISSHATLYWYQQALGQGPEFLTYFNYEAQPDKSGLPSDRFSAERPEGSISTLTIQRTEQRDSAMYRCASSLGTSGGEETQYFGPGTRLLVL.